The 25 T cell receptor beta chains below come from one sample, sequenced in a study of immune cell composition in non-small cell lung cancer. The table came from immunoSEQ multiplex PCR; TCRdb's copy has only in-frame clones and leaves some out. The sample consists of about 3,400 clones, roughly 84% of them appearing once. Normal lung was sampled as far from the tumour as possible, at least 3 cm. The specimen was non-adjacent lung tissue. Source of these receptors: a human donor with non-small cell lung cancer.

Relative to its sample, this clone is large. This rearrangement joins TRBV30 to TRBJ1-5, with a weak D call TRBD1 (5 bases). Trimming removed 1 base at V and 2 bases at J, with 12 bases between. Per germline, CDR1 GTSNPN and CDR2 SVGIG (reference sequence). The CDR3 totals 15 residues. The CDR3 reads CAWSEAQARNQPQHF. CDR3 nucleotide sequence: TGTGCCTGGAGTGAGGCACAGGCTCGCAATCAGCCCCAGCATTTT.

The CDR3 sequence is CASSLEPGLISFF. The CDR3 DNA reads as TGTGCCAGCAGCTTGGAACCAGGGCTTATTTCTTTCTTT. The chain carries TRBV5-5 and TRBJ1-1; D is perhaps TRBD1 (5 bases). V shed 0 bases and J shed 12 bases, with 15 bases lying between them. CDR1 SGHKS and CDR2 YYEKEE come from the germline V gene (reference sequence). The CDR3 has 13 residues.

The chain links TRBV19 to TRBJ2-3, with D maybe TRBD2 (7 bases). The V and J ends lost 7 bases and 5 bases respectively, with 19 bases between them. The germline gives CDR1 LNHDA, CDR2 SQIVND (reference sequence). CDR3 length: 15 residues. The CDR3 region is CASTLWGGAQDTQYF. In nucleotides, the CDR3 is TGTGCCAGTACCCTATGGGGGGGGGCACAAGATACGCAGTATTTT.

This clone was counted only a few times. This chain joins TRBV9 and TRBJ1-5, with D uncertain. CDR1 is SGDLS and CDR2 is YYNGEE in the germline V gene. V was shortened by 3 bases and J by 4 bases, with 8 bases between the two germline ends. This CDR3 is built from 13 residues. The CDR3: CASSASENQPQHF. As DNA, the CDR3 is TGTGCCAGCAGCGCCTCGGAGAATCAGCCCCAGCATTTT. The complete variable domain, with remaining parts taken from reference TRBV9 and TRBJ1-5, reads DSGVTQTPKHLITATGQRVTLRCSPRSGDLSVYWYQQSLDQGLQFLIQYYNGEERAKGNILERFSAQQFPDLHSELNLSSLELGDSALYFCASSASENQPQHFGDGTRLSIL.

This clone is large by share. This rearrangement joins TRBV13 to TRBJ1-3; tentative D call: TRBD1 (6 bases). Germline CDR1 is PRHDT and CDR2 is FYEKMQ (reference sequence). The CDR3 loop spans 17 amino acids. Trimming removed 5 bases from V and 7 bases from J, with 24 bases in between. The CDR3 spells CASSPEAREVDRNTIYF. The CDR3 DNA is TGTGCCAGCAGCCCTGAAGCCAGAGAGGTAGACAGGAACACCATATATTTT.

This chain connects TRBV19 to TRBJ2-2, with D maybe TRBD1 (6 bases). CDR1 is LNHDA, CDR2 SQIVND, per germline (reference sequence). Trimming stripped 3 bases from V and 2 bases from J, with 10 bases between. This CDR3 is built from 15 residues. CDR3 sequence reads: CASSMSGDNTGELFF. CDR3 DNA sequence: TGTGCCAGTAGTATGTCAGGGGATAACACCGGGGAGCTGTTTTTT.

The gene calls are TRBV28 and TRBJ2-7; 8 nucleotides line up with TRBD1. The V gene end was trimmed by 7 bases and the J gene end by 3 bases; junction bases not matched to a gene: 5. This CDR3 region has 13 residues. Germline loops: CDR1 MDHEN, CDR2 SYDVKM. CDR3 coding DNA: TGTGCCAGCACTGCAGGGGGCAGCTACGAGCAGTACTTC. It is translated as CASTAGGSYEQYF. Full variable domain (missing parts from reference TRBV28 and TRBJ2-7): DVKVTQSSRYLVKRTGEKVFLECVQDMDHENMFWYRQDPGLGLRLIYFSYDVKMKEKGDIPEGYSVSREKKERFSLILESASTNQTSMYLCASTAGGSYEQYFGPGTRLTVT.

This chain uses TRBV7-3 with TRBJ2-1, with D possibly TRBD2 on 6 matching bases. The V gene lost 4 bases and the J gene lost 4 bases, with 14 bases spanning the gap. The germline V gene encodes CDR1 SGHTA and CDR2 FQGTGA. The CDR3 sequence is 15 residues long. This chain's CDR3 is CASSWGGGTYNEQFF. As DNA, the CDR3 is TGTGCCAGCAGCTGGGGTGGCGGGACGTACAATGAGCAGTTCTTC.

The V call is TRBV11-2, the J call TRBJ2-7; weak D call: TRBD1 (6 bases). Trimming took 4 bases from V and 1 from J, leaving 8 bases between them. This CDR3 spans 13 amino acids. The germline V gene has CDR1 SGHAT and CDR2 FQNNGV. The CDR3 DNA reads as TGTGCCAGCAGCTCGGGACAATCCTACGAGCAGTACTTC. Its translation: CASSSGQSYEQYF.

The chain is built from TRBV28 and TRBJ2-2; tentative D call: TRBD1 (5 bases). The CDR3 sequence is 17 residues long. Trimming shortened V by 6 bases and J by 2 bases, and 19 bases separated the two germline ends. Germline V lookup: CDR1 MDHEN, CDR2 SYDVKM. In nucleotides, the CDR3 is TGTGCCAGCAGCCAACCGGATAGGGGCTTCAACACCGGGGAGCTGTTTTTT. Protein sequence: CASSQPDRGFNTGELFF.

The V call is TRBV19, the J call TRBJ2-2; a possible D gene is TRBD1 (6 bases). V was pared by 6 bases and J by 3 bases, with 20 bases between. The CDR3 covers 17 residues. Germline lookup yields CDR1 LNHDA and CDR2 SQIVND (reference sequence). The CDR3 loop reads CASSPGQSTSYTGELFF. The CDR3 bases are TGTGCCAGTAGCCCCGGACAGTCGACCTCCTACACCGGGGAGCTGTTTTTT.

This clone was seen just once. The J gene is TRBJ1-2, the V gene TRBV7-3; D unresolved. The germline V gene has CDR1 SGHTA and CDR2 FQGTGA. Trimming removed 1 base at V and 0 bases at J, with 6 bases between. The CDR3 extends over 14 amino acids. CDR3 nucleotide sequence: TGTGCCAGCAGCTTAATGAGAGCTAACTATGGCTACACCTTC. Translation: CASSLMRANYGYTF.

This clone was seen a single time. The V and J genes are TRBV6-4 and TRBJ1-5; D unresolved. The CDR3 extends over 14 amino acids. With 5 bases removed from V and 0 bases from J, the gap between germline ends came to 8 bases. Germline CDR1 reads MRHNA; CDR2 reads SNTAGT. In DNA form, the CDR3 reads TGTGCCAGCAGTTGTGGGCATAGCAATCAGCCCCAGCATTTT. Its protein is CASSCGHSNQPQHF.

J is TRBJ1-2 and V is TRBV6-5; 8 bases are shared with TRBD1. Looked up from germline, CDR1 is MNHEY and CDR2 is SVGAGI. There are 13 residues in the CDR3. V lost 6 bases, J lost 8 bases, and 8 bases stayed unmatched. The CDR3 loop is CASRTGQVLGYTF. In nucleotides, the CDR3 is TGTGCCAGCAGAACGGGACAGGTGTTGGGCTACACCTTC.

The chain carries TRBV7-3 and TRBJ2-3, with 8 bases fitting TRBD2. Germline CDR1 and CDR2: SGHTA and FQGTGA. The junction had 2 bases not matched to a gene; V was cut back by 3 bases and J by 0 bases. CDR3 size: 15 residues. CDR3 sequence (DNA): TGTGCCAGCAGCTTTGCGGGAGGTAGCACAGATACGCAGTATTTT. Translation gives CASSFAGGSTDTQYF.

The gene calls are TRBV7-6 and TRBJ2-7; 8 positions agree with TRBD2. The CDR3 has 14 amino acids. J lost 5 bases, V lost 7 bases, and 10 bases had no gene match. Germline V lookup: CDR1 SGHVS, CDR2 FNYEAQ. The CDR3 sequence is CASTPGSGSDEQYF. DNA for the CDR3: TGTGCCAGCACCCCCGGGAGCGGGAGTGACGAGCAGTACTTC.

The rearrangement joins TRBV4-1 to TRBJ2-6; D possibly corresponds to TRBD1 (6 bases). V lost 3 bases to trimming and J lost 0 bases, with 15 bases between them. The germline gives CDR1 MGHRA, CDR2 YSYEKL. The CDR3 contains 18 residues. The chain's CDR3 is CASSHLDRVFSGANVLTF. CDR3 nucleotides: TGCGCCAGCAGCCACCTGGACAGAGTATTCTCTGGGGCCAACGTCCTGACTTTC.

The J gene is TRBJ1-5, the V gene TRBV27; 12 bases are a match to TRBD1. The V gene's germline CDR1 is MNHEY and CDR2 SMNVEV (reference sequence). This CDR3 spans 16 amino acids. With 6 bases clipped from V and 6 bases from J, the junction kept 9 bases outside the gene matches. The CDR3 nucleotides read TGTGCCAGCAGCTCCGCCGGGACAGGGGGCAGTCAGCCCCAGCATTTT. Protein product: CASSSAGTGGSQPQHF.

This chain joins TRBV29-1 and TRBJ2-7; TRBD2 matches at 7 bases. The CDR3 covers 15 residues. CDR1 and CDR2 from the germline V gene are SQVTM and ANQGSEA. V lost 0 bases, J lost 2 bases, and 7 bases stayed unmatched. The CDR3 DNA sequence: TGCAGCGTTGAAGAGGGGCAGGCGGGGGCCTACGAGCAGTACTTC. Translated: CSVEEGQAGAYEQYF.

This chain connects TRBV15 to TRBJ2-4, with D possibly TRBD1 on 6 matching bases. The CDR3 runs 16 residues. CDR1 and CDR2 (germline): LNHNV, YYDKDF (reference sequence). Trimming took 2 bases from V and 0 from J, leaving 11 bases between them. The CDR3 sequence is CATSRRTDIAKNIQYF. DNA of the CDR3: TGTGCCACCAGCAGAAGGACAGATATAGCCAAAAACATTCAGTACTTC.

The chain couples TRBV5-1 to TRBJ1-2; D possibly corresponds to TRBD1 (5 bases). The CDR3 length is 15 residues. The germline V gene encodes CDR1 SGHRS and CDR2 YFSETQ. V gave up 2 bases and J gave up 7 bases, with 18 bases separating them. The chain's CDR3 is CASSLQDPTGGGYTF. The CDR3 DNA follows: TGCGCCAGCAGCTTACAGGACCCAACGGGCGGTGGCTACACCTTC.

The rearrangement joins TRBV6-1 to TRBJ1-1; D is perhaps TRBD1 (6 bases). V lost 5 bases and J 1 base, leaving 11 bases between the germline ends. In germline, CDR1 is MNHNS, CDR2 SASEGT. CDR3 length: 14 amino acids. The CDR3 region has the DNA TGTGCCAGCAGTACCGGGGGGCAGAACACTGAAGCTTTCTTT. Protein sequence: CASSTGGQNTEAFF.

The chain uses TRBV5-1 and TRBJ1-3, with 7 bases identical to TRBD1. Germline loops: CDR1 SGHRS, CDR2 YFSETQ. V lost 3 bases and J lost 0; bases outside the gene matches: 6. The CDR3 has 16 residues. As DNA, the CDR3 is TGCGCCAGCAGCTCTCAGGGGGAGAGCTCTGGAAACACCATATATTTT. It specifies CASSSQGESSGNTIYF.

J is TRBJ2-7 and V is TRBV2; 8 positions agree with TRBD2. V shed 7 bases, J shed 3 bases, and the junction held 8 bases outside the gene matches. This CDR3 region has 14 residues. The germline CDR1 and CDR2 sequences are SNHLY and FYNNEI. CDR3 nucleotides: TGTGCCAGCACTGAGGTAGGGACTAGCTACGAGCAGTACTTC. This sequence encodes CASTEVGTSYEQYF.

The rearrangement links TRBV7-9 to TRBJ2-2; maybe TRBD2 (6 bases). This CDR3 has 12 residues. The germline CDR1 and CDR2 sequences are SEHNR and FQNEAQ (reference sequence). V lost 4 bases and J 6 bases, leaving 6 bases between the germline ends. In nucleotides, the CDR3 is TGTGCCAGCAGCTCTAGCGCCGGGGAGCTGTTTTTT. Its protein is CASSSSAGELFF.